This T cell receptor beta chain emerged from a study of glioma-infiltrating T cells after dendritic cell vaccination. V shed 2 bases and J shed 7 bases, with 15 bases lying between them. Looked up from germline, CDR1 is SEHNR and CDR2 is FQNEAQ (reference sequence). The CDR3 is made up of 15 amino acids. The immunoSEQ assay amplified TCRB CDR3 from up to 2 ug DNA. The primer mix had 60 V beta and 13 J beta primers. TCRdb's table, derived via immunoSEQ multiplex PCR, lists solely in-frame clones and lacks some. The sample lists fewer than 110,000 clones, 81% occurring once. A remark on this clone: The antigen is unknown.

Study-level findings and limits: Estimated pretreatment TIL content predicted outcome after dendritic cell vaccination.

Patients had residual fresh-frozen tumor tissue and more than two years of survival data. The sequence derives from a human donor with glioblastoma. This chain uses TRBV7-9 with TRBJ2-1; TRBD2 might be the D (6 bases). Sequenced material: blood, taken before dendritic cell vaccination. The CDR3 here is CASSLSLGGLNEQFF. In DNA, the CDR3 is TGTGCCAGCAGCTTAAGTCTAGGAGGGTTGAATGAGCAGTTCTTC.